The 28 T cell receptor beta chains reported below all come from one sample, sequenced in a study of beta chain features in type 1 diabetes. Study observations and caveats: Shorter TCRB CDR3s, moderately but significantly so, marked every one of the four CD4+ subsets in Type 1 diabetes patients.

Antigens of these TCRs are unknown. Expressed TCRB transcripts were sequenced because the isolated RNA had all been reverse transcribed beforehand. Measured with immunoSEQ multiplex PCR; TCRdb has only the in-frame clones, and not every one. The sample yields a few hundred thousand clones, over 8.5% seen once. The specimen was central memory CD4+ T cells from blood. These receptors were collected from a man aged 30 to 39 with type 1 diabetes.

This clone was detected ten times or more. V gene TRBV5-4 combines with J gene TRBJ2-2, with 9 bases identical to TRBD1. V was clipped by 3 bases and J by 7 bases; unmatched bases: 10. This CDR3 is 16 amino acids long. CDR1 and CDR2 (germline): SGHNT, YYREEE (reference sequence). The CDR3 spells CASSSQGQGLGGELFF. CDR3 DNA: TGTGCCAGCAGCTCTCAGGGACAGGGCCTTGGCGGGGAGCTGTTTTTT.

The rearrangement uses TRBV4-3 and TRBJ2-5, with 8 bases lining up with TRBD1. The CDR3 runs 16 residues. V shed 1 base, J shed 5 bases, and the junction held 9 bases outside the gene matches. Germline values: CDR1 LGHNA, CDR2 YSLEER. The CDR3 coding sequence is TGCGCCAGCAGCCAAGCTCGGGCAGGGGGCGCGGAGACCCAGTACTTC. It codes for CASSQARAGGAETQYF.

This clone occurred a few times. The CDR3 nucleotides are TGTGCCAGCAGTACGACTAGGGATACGCAGTATTTT. Its protein product is CASSTTRDTQYF. The rearrangement links TRBV6-5 to TRBJ2-3, with D perhaps TRBD2 (6 bases). This CDR3 is built from 12 residues. Trimming removed 5 bases at V and 6 bases at J, with 9 bases between. The germline gives CDR1 MNHEY, CDR2 SVGAGI.

The chain couples TRBV27 to TRBJ2-4; the D gene is possibly TRBD1 (6 bases). The ends were cut back, 5 bases at V and 0 bases at J, with 17 bases in the middle. The CDR3 length is 17 residues. CDR1 is MNHEY and CDR2 is SMNVEV in the germline V gene (reference sequence). Here the CDR3 DNA reads TGTGCCAGCAGTCCCGGGACATACGTCAGAGCCAAAAACATTCAGTACTTC. Translated, it gives CASSPGTYVRAKNIQYF.

The CDR3 nucleotides read TGTGCCACCCCCCCTCCCAGCGAGCGGGAGTTCTCCTACGAGCAGTACTTC. Translated, it gives CATPPPSEREFSYEQYF. The rearrangement uses TRBV27 and TRBJ2-7; 8 positions agree with TRBD2. Germline CDR1 MNHEY, CDR2 SMNVEV (reference sequence). The CDR3 loop spans 17 amino acids. V trimming: 10 bases; J trimming: 0 bases; junction bases outside the gene matches: 17.

This rearrangement joins TRBV15 to TRBJ2-7; 9 bases are shared with TRBD1. CDR1 and CDR2 (germline): LNHNV, YYDKDF (reference sequence). This CDR3 is 15 amino acids long. V was clipped by 0 bases and J by 4 bases; unmatched bases: 4. The CDR3 loop is CATSRDPGTGYEQYF. The CDR3 DNA follows: TGTGCCACCAGCAGAGACCCCGGGACAGGGTACGAGCAGTACTTC.

This chain links TRBV10-3 with TRBJ2-5; 9 bases fit TRBD1. The CDR3 has 15 residues. V trimming: 2 bases; J trimming: 5 bases; junction bases outside the gene matches: 6. Germline lookup yields CDR1 ENHRY and CDR2 SYGVKD. In DNA, the CDR3 is TGTGCCATCAGTGAGAGGGGGACAGGGCGGGAGACCCAGTACTTC. It yields the protein CAISERGTGRETQYF.

The V and J genes are TRBV29-1 and TRBJ1-1, with D maybe TRBD1 (5 bases). Trimming took 1 base from V and 1 from J, leaving 7 bases between them. The CDR3 contains 13 residues. Germline loops: CDR1 SQVTM, CDR2 ANQGSEA. The CDR3 protein is CSVEAQGNTEAFF. DNA for the CDR3: TGCAGCGTTGAAGCGCAGGGGAACACTGAAGCTTTCTTT. Based on the CDR3 plus reference TRBV29-1 and TRBJ1-1, the full variable domain is SAVISQKPSRDICQRGTSLTIQCQVDSQVTMMFWYRQQPGQSLTLIATANQGSEATYESGFVIDKFPISRPNLTFSTLTVSNMSPEDSSIYLCSVEAQGNTEAFFGQGTRLTVV.

V is TRBV4-2 and J is TRBJ1-1, with no clear D. This CDR3 has 17 amino acids. The germline gives CDR1 LGHNA, CDR2 YNFKEQ. V was cut by 2 bases and J by 9 bases, with 25 bases left in between. In nucleotides, the CDR3 is TGTGCCAGCAGCCAAATCATCCGGGAGGCCGGAGGACGGAAAGCTTTCTTT. Amino acids: CASSQIIREAGGRKAFF.

This sequence joins TRBV5-8 and TRBJ1-1; 7 bases align to TRBD1. The trim removed 4 bases at V and 3 bases at J, leaving 3 bases unmatched. This CDR3 spans 13 amino acids. Per germline, CDR1 SGHTS and CDR2 YDEGEE. The CDR3 nucleotides read TGTGCCAGCAGCCCCGACAGGGACACTGAAGCTTTCTTT. It is translated as CASSPDRDTEAFF. Full variable domain (rest looked up from reference TRBV5-8 and TRBJ1-1): EAGVTQSPTHLIKTRGQQATLRCSPISGHTSVYWYQQALGLGLQFLLWYDEGEERNRGNFPPRFSGRQFPNYSSELNVNALELEDSALYLCASSPDRDTEAFFGQGTRLTVV.

V usage is TRBV7-8 and J usage is TRBJ2-3, with D perhaps matching TRBD1 or TRBD2 (5 bases each). V lost 1 base, J lost 1 base, and 9 bases lay in between. Germline V CDR1 and CDR2: SGHVS, FQNEAQ. The length of the CDR3 is 15 residues. DNA for the CDR3: TGTGCCAGCAGCTTAGTGGGGGTTGGCACAGATACGCAGTATTTT. Translation gives CASSLVGVGTDTQYF. Using reference TRBV7-8 and TRBJ2-3 for the parts outside the CDR3, the full variable domain is GAGVSQSPRYKVAKRGQDVALRCDPISGHVSLFWYQQALGQGPEFLTYFQNEAQLDKSGLPSDRFFAERPEGSVSTLKIQRTQQEDSAVYLCASSLVGVGTDTQYFGPGTRLTVL.

This clone was detected a few times. This chain joins TRBV15 and TRBJ1-5; D gene uncertain. The V end lost 1 base, the J end lost 7 bases, and 14 bases lay between the germline ends. Germline values: CDR1 LNHNV, CDR2 YYDKDF (reference sequence). The CDR3 has 15 residues. CDR3 residues: CATSRVGYGNQPQHF. As DNA, the CDR3 is TGTGCCACCAGCAGAGTTGGTTATGGTAACCAGCCCCAGCATTTT.

This chain links TRBV28 with TRBJ1-1; 7 nucleotides align to TRBD1. The CDR3 is 15 residues long. V lost 1 base and J lost 4; bases outside the gene matches: 6. Germline values: CDR1 MDHEN, CDR2 SYDVKM. The chain's CDR3 is CASSLSAGGATEAFF. CDR3 sequence (DNA): TGTGCCAGCAGTTTATCGGCAGGGGGGGCCACTGAAGCTTTCTTT.

The rearrangement links TRBV7-3 to TRBJ2-4; D is tentatively TRBD1 or TRBD2 (5 bases each). The germline CDR1 and CDR2 sequences are SGHTA and FQGTGA. V was clipped by 0 bases and J by 6 bases, with 15 bases between them. The CDR3 runs 16 residues. The CDR3 is CASSLTGTSKGNIQYF. The DNA of the CDR3 is TGTGCCAGCAGCTTAACGGGGACCTCGAAGGGAAACATTCAGTACTTC.

Only a few counts were recorded for this clone. The chain uses TRBV28 and TRBJ2-4, with a tentative D call TRBD1 (7 bases). Germline CDR1 MDHEN, CDR2 SYDVKM. V was trimmed by 6 bases and J by 2 bases, leaving 14 bases between them. The CDR3 is 15 residues long. The CDR3 DNA reads as TGTGCCAGCAGCAACCCAGGGGGGTCCAAAAACATTCAGTACTTC. Translating gives CASSNPGGSKNIQYF.

CDR3 in DNA: TGCAGCGTGGATGGGGACAGGGTCAACACAGATACGCAGTATTTT. Translation gives CSVDGDRVNTDTQYF. J is TRBJ2-3 and V is TRBV29-1; the match to TRBD1 covers 9 bases. With 6 bases clipped from V and 2 bases from J, the junction kept 9 bases outside the gene matches. The CDR3 runs 15 residues. Germline V lookup: CDR1 SQVTM, CDR2 ANQGSEA.

This clone has at least ten counts. The junction and the germline gene differ at one end; a read error may be behind it. The chain uses TRBV28 and TRBJ1-5; 8 bases are a match to TRBD1. The CDR3 runs 11 residues. Germline values: CDR1 MDHEN, CDR2 SYDVKM. The CDR3 spells CASSLDRDLPF. The DNA of the CDR3 is TGTGCCAGCAGTCTGGACAGGGACTTGCCTTTT.

This clone showed up just a few times. Different DNA sequences within this sample yield the same CDR3. This chain connects TRBV7-2 to TRBJ2-5, with D maybe TRBD1 (6 bases). The CDR3 spans 13 residues. Germline CDR1 SGHTA, CDR2 FQGNSA. The V gene lost 5 bases and the J gene lost 2 bases, with 9 bases spanning the gap. CDR3 nucleotides: TGTGCCAGCAGCCAAGACAGGCAAGAGACCCAGTACTTC. It yields the protein CASSQDRQETQYF.

This clone was detected a few times. V is TRBV18 and J is TRBJ2-5, with D hard to call. V was pared by 3 bases and J by 1 base, with 6 bases between. The CDR3 is 13 residues long. The germline V gene encodes CDR1 KGHSH and CDR2 LQKENI. The CDR3: CASSPSLQETQYF. CDR3 DNA: TGTGCCAGCTCACCTAGCCTCCAAGAGACCCAGTACTTC.

This clone showed up just a few times. The chain joins TRBV4-2 to TRBJ2-1; D remains ambiguous. Germline V gene data show CDR1 as LGHNA and CDR2 as YNFKEQ. The length of the CDR3 is 12 residues. Trimming removed 1 base at V and 9 bases at J, with 7 bases between. CDR3 amino acids: CASSQGMAEQFF. For the CDR3, the DNA is TGTGCCAGCAGCCAAGGTATGGCTGAGCAGTTCTTC.

This clone was recorded many times. The chain joins TRBV7-3 to TRBJ2-1, with D possibly matching TRBD1 (5 bases). This CDR3 comprises 13 residues. Per germline, CDR1 SGHTA and CDR2 FQGTGA. Deletions cut 5 bases from V and 4 bases from J, with 9 bases between. This CDR3 is CASSARQYNEQFF. CDR3 nucleotide sequence: TGTGCCAGCAGCGCACGACAGTACAATGAGCAGTTCTTC. Variable domain in full (rest from reference TRBV7-3 and TRBJ2-1): GAGVSQTPSNKVTEKGKYVELRCDPISGHTALYWYRQSLGQGPEFLIYFQGTGAADDSGLPNDRFFAVRPEGSVSTLKIQRTERGDSAVYLCASSARQYNEQFFGPGTRLTVL.

In this sample, this clone turned up a few times. The V and J genes are TRBV6-5 and TRBJ1-1, with a weak D call TRBD1 (5 bases). The CDR3 contains 14 residues. V was shortened by 2 bases and J by 7 bases, with 14 bases between the two germline ends. Germline assignment: CDR1 MNHEY and CDR2 SVGAGI. CDR3 protein: CASSYQPARGEAFF. CDR3 DNA sequence: TGTGCCAGCAGTTACCAGCCAGCTAGGGGTGAAGCTTTCTTT.

The CDR3 region has the DNA TGTGCCAGCTCCCCCGGACTAGTTCTTAGCACAGATACGCAGTATTTT. It specifies CASSPGLVLSTDTQYF. This chain joins TRBV18 and TRBJ2-3; 7 bases fit TRBD2. V dropped 6 bases and J dropped 0; count of bases not matched to a gene: 9. The CDR3 totals 16 residues. The V gene's germline CDR1 is KGHSH and CDR2 LQKENI.

This clone was seen at least ten times. The rearrangement links TRBV5-6 to TRBJ2-1; the match to TRBD2 covers 9 bases. The V gene's germline CDR1 is SGHDT and CDR2 YYEEEE. V trimming: 2 bases; J trimming: 9 bases; junction bases outside the gene matches: 6. The CDR3 length is 14 residues. The CDR3 bases are TGTGCCAGCAGCTTACGGACTAGCGAGGGTGAGCAGTTCTTC. Translating gives CASSLRTSEGEQFF.

This clone appeared a few times. V usage is TRBV6-1 and J usage is TRBJ1-1, with D perhaps matching TRBD1 (5 bases). Trimming shortened V by 6 bases and J by 5 bases, and 19 bases separated the two germline ends. Looked up from germline, CDR1 is MNHNS and CDR2 is SASEGT. This CDR3 is 15 amino acids long. The CDR3 sequence is CASSPMESGRTEAFF. The CDR3 DNA sequence: TGTGCCAGCAGCCCAATGGAGTCAGGGCGGACTGAAGCTTTCTTT.

This clone was counted many times. The chain joins TRBV2 to TRBJ2-7; 12 positions agree with TRBD2. Losses at the gene ends were 0 bases for V and 6 bases for J; bases not matched to a gene: 0. This CDR3 has 14 amino acids. The germline V gene has CDR1 SNHLY and CDR2 FYNNEI. The CDR3 here is CASSEALAGGEQYF. DNA for the CDR3: TGTGCCAGCAGTGAAGCACTAGCGGGAGGCGAGCAGTACTTC. The entire variable domain, with the rest obtained from reference TRBV2 and TRBJ2-7, is as follows: EPEVTQTPSHQVTQMGQEVILRCVPISNHLYFYWYRQILGQKVEFLVSFYNNEISEKSEIFDDQFSVERPDGSNFTLKIRSTKLEDSAMYFCASSEALAGGEQYFGPGTRLTVT.

The rearrangement uses TRBV15 and TRBJ1-4, with 7 bases aligning to TRBD1. Germline values: CDR1 LNHNV, CDR2 YYDKDF (reference sequence). The J segment lost 8 bases and the V segment lost 0 bases, leaving 6 bases of the junction unmatched. The CDR3 length is 15 residues. CDR3 amino acids: CATSREGGAGEKLFF. In DNA, the CDR3 is TGTGCCACCAGCAGAGAAGGGGGCGCAGGCGAAAAACTGTTTTTT.

This clone was found a few times. This sequence joins TRBV27 and TRBJ2-7, with D perhaps TRBD1 or TRBD2 (5 bases each). Trimming took off 6 bases at V and 1 base at J, with 10 bases between the two ends. Germline loops: CDR1 MNHEY, CDR2 SMNVEV (reference sequence). The CDR3 is 13 amino acids. The chain's CDR3 is CASRGDVSYEQYF. In DNA, the CDR3 is TGTGCCAGCAGGGGGGACGTTTCCTACGAGCAGTACTTC.